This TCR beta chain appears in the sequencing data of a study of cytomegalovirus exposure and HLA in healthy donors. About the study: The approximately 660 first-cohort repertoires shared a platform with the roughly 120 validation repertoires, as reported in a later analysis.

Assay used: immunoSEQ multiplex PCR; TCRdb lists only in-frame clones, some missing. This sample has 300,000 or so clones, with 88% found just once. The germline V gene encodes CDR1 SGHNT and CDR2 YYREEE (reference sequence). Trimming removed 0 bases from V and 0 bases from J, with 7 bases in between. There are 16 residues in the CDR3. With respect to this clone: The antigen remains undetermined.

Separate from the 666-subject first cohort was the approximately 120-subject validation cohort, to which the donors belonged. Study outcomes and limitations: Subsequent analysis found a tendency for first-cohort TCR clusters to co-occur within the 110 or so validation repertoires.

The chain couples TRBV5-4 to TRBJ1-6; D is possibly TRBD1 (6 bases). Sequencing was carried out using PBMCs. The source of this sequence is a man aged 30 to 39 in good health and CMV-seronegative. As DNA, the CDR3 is TGTGCCAGCAGCTTGGGGACAGTCTCCTATAATTCACCCCTCCACTTT. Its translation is CASSLGTVSYNSPLHF. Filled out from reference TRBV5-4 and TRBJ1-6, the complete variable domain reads ETGVTQSPTHLIKTRGQQVTLRCSSQSGHNTVSWYQQALGQGPQFIFQYYREEENGRGNFPPRFSGLQFPNYSSELNVNALELDDSALYLCASSLGTVSYNSPLHFGNGTRLTVT.